The sequence of this T cell receptor beta chain was determined in a study of molecular identifiers for immune sequencing clone quantification. Study at large: Within a replicate experiment, RNA obtained from either around 20,000 or 100,000 naive CD8 cells was divided into five aliquots, and four of those aliquots were then sequenced.

Regarding the study as a whole: Barcode sharing among identical TCR molecules could make large clones appear smaller. The study found clones above 20 RNA copies held over 98% of effector molecules and under 1% in naive cells.

TCRdb processed the PCR reads anew with MiXCR; each CDR3 protein has one entry. In the table there are 88,000 or so distinct CDR3 sequences, over 20% of which are singletons. As concerns this clonotype: Antigen unknown.

Looked up from germline, CDR1 is SGHRS and CDR2 is YFSETQ. V lost 0 bases and J 3 bases, leaving 9 bases between the germline ends. The CDR3 contains 14 residues. Material: naive CD8+ T cells from blood, with Jurkat cell RNA spiked in. The subset was: FACS-sorted CD8+CD4-CCR7+CD45RA+ naive T cells. This clonotype was sampled from a human donor in good health. Some libraries in this study had Jurkat cell RNA spiked in. The chain uses TRBV5-1 and TRBJ1-1; no definite D call. This CDR3 reads CASSLVGDDTEAFF. Written as DNA, the CDR3 is TGCGCCAGCAGCTTGGTTGGGGATGACACTGAAGCTTTCTTT.